This is a list of T cell receptor beta chains from one sample in a study of T cell clones after liver transplantation. Generated by immunoSEQ multiplex PCR, the TCRdb table keeps only in-frame clones and is missing some. The sample records approximately 75,000 clones, 75% to 85% being singletons. Here the sequenced sample was CD4+ T cells from blood, taken 12 months after liver transplant. The origin of the receptors is a human patient who received a liver transplant. Some T cells may trace back to the graft donor. The CDR3 runs from the conserved cysteine through the conserved F or W. A row's size may be missing; if present it is once, few, many or a size class.

>13|TRBV19|NA
CASSIDVEETQYF
>13|TRBV5-6|NA
CASSRDRVPEAFF
>17|TRBV4-2|NA
CASSSRDRGKTNEKLFF
>18|TRBV4-1|NA
CASSPGGRGLRSYNEQFF
>15|TRBV6-1|NA
CASSSGTSSYNEQFF
>16|TRBV5-4|NA
CASSFGIAGVTHEQYF
>15|TRBV27|NA
CASSPPQTWGTEAFF
>13|TRBV5-1|NA
CASSLVGAFGAFF
>16|TRBV28|NA
CASSLNSGTVPYEQYF
>15|TRBV25-1|NA
CASSAPGLAANEQFF
>18|TRBV27|NA
CASSSPRGGSSYNSPLHF
>14|TRBV18|NA
CASSPLQDLDEQYF
>14|TRBV6-1|NA
CASSPAGAVYEQYF
>13|TRBV7-3|few
CASSLRPGGEQYF
>15|TRBV10-3|NA
CAISNAGTGGYEQYF
>13|TRBV7-2|NA
CASSLGRAETQYF
>16|TRBV25-1|NA
CASSETGDSGANVLTF